This T cell receptor beta chain was profiled in a study of cytomegalovirus exposure and HLA in healthy donors. The table lists this clone with a count of one. The CDR3 runs 15 residues. CDR1 is SGDLS, CDR2 YYNGEE, per germline. V lost 0 bases to trimming and J lost 5 bases, with 14 bases between them. The donors were part of the approximately 120-subject validation cohort, which stood apart from the 666-subject first cohort. Repertoires were generated with immunoSEQ multiplex PCR, while TCRdb's copy carries only in-frame clones and drops some. The table shows about 110,000 clones, with around nine tenths occurring only once.

The specimen was PBMCs. The chain is built from TRBV9 and TRBJ1-1; TRBD1 is a possible D gene (6 bases). The sequence was collected from a woman aged 18-35 years in good health and CMV-seronegative. CDR3 sequence (DNA): TGTGCCAGCAGCGTAGACGGACAGACGATAACTGAAGCTTTCTTT. This translates into CASSVDGQTITEAFF.